One sample yielded the 21 T cell receptor beta chains listed below, sequenced in a study of identical twins. TCRdb re-called the 5' RACE reads through MiXCR, storing one row per CDR3 protein. The sample lists hundreds of thousands of distinct CDR3 sequences; about 12% were seen once. The sample also formed part of further work on yellow fever vaccine responses in identical twins.

The sample taken for sequencing was PBMCs. These receptors originate from a woman in her late teens or twenties in good health.

This clonotype was counted a few times. In DNA form, the CDR3 reads TGTGCCAGCACCCCAGAGGTCACCGGGGAGCTGTTTTTT. Translating it yields CASTPEVTGELFF. The genes are TRBV12-3 or TRBV12-4 and TRBJ2-2; D not resolved. Trimming removed 7 bases from V and 4 bases from J, with 10 bases in between. CDR3 length equals 13 residues.

V and J are TRBV7-6 and TRBJ2-2; D might be TRBD1 or TRBD2, each matching 5 bases. With 3 bases removed from V and 3 bases from J, the gap between germline ends came to 14 bases. Germline loops: CDR1 SGHVS, CDR2 FNYEAQ. This CDR3 has 16 residues. CDR3 sequence: CASSFGTRGDTGELFF. In DNA form, the CDR3 reads TGTGCCAGCAGCTTCGGGACGCGTGGGGACACCGGGGAGCTGTTTTTT.

The chain joins TRBV13 to TRBJ1-1, with D unresolved. CDR3 size: 14 residues. Trimming left V 7 bases short and J 5 bases short, with 17 bases between. The germline V gene has CDR1 PRHDT and CDR2 FYEKMQ (reference sequence). In DNA form, the CDR3 reads TGTGCCAGCAACCACGCGGTAACTGGAACTGAAGCTTTCTTT. This gives the protein CASNHAVTGTEAFF.

The gene calls are TRBV7-9 and TRBJ2-3, with a possible D match to TRBD2 (5 bases). Trimming shortened V by 3 bases and J by 3 bases, and 7 bases separated the two germline ends. The CDR3 spans 13 residues. Germline CDR1 reads SEHNR; CDR2 reads FQNEAQ (reference sequence). The CDR3: CASSFTGTDTQYF. The DNA of the CDR3 is TGTGCCAGCAGCTTCACGGGAACAGATACGCAGTATTTT.

V gene TRBV5-1 combines with J gene TRBJ2-3; a possible D gene is TRBD2 (7 bases). This CDR3 is built from 16 residues. Germline assignment: CDR1 SGHRS and CDR2 YFSETQ. Trimming removed 2 bases from V and 0 bases from J, with 13 bases in between. In DNA form, the CDR3 reads TGCGCCAGCAGCTTACGGGGGGCGGCTAGCACAGATACGCAGTATTTT. Translating it yields CASSLRGAASTDTQYF.

V and J are TRBV27 and TRBJ2-5; D ambiguous. V was shortened by 8 bases and J by 0 bases, with 13 bases between the two germline ends. This CDR3 comprises 14 residues. Germline V gene data show CDR1 as MNHEY and CDR2 as SMNVEV (reference sequence). CDR3 region: CASALGPYQETQYF. CDR3 nucleotide sequence: TGTGCCAGCGCTTTAGGACCATACCAAGAGACCCAGTACTTC.

This clonotype was observed a few times. The gene calls are TRBV9 and TRBJ1-5; the match to TRBD1 covers 8 bases. The ends lost 0 bases at V and 6 bases at J; junction bases unmatched: 5. Germline values: CDR1 SGDLS, CDR2 YYNGEE. The CDR3 runs 15 residues. The CDR3 DNA reads TGTGCCAGCAGCGTAGGACAGGGGATAAGTCAGCCCCAGCATTTT. Its translation is CASSVGQGISQPQHF.

This clonotype was seen repeatedly, ten times or more. CDR3 coding DNA: TGTGCCAGCAGTTACTCGGCTAATGAAAAACTGTTTTTT. The encoded protein is CASSYSANEKLFF. The genes are TRBV6-5 and TRBJ1-4; D gene uncertain. There are 13 residues in the CDR3. Germline lookup yields CDR1 MNHEY and CDR2 SVGAGI. Between the trimmed V and J ends, which lost 0 bases and 3 bases, there was a span of 2 bases.

The rearrangement uses TRBV27 and TRBJ2-3; the D is unclear. Deletions cut 0 bases from V and 2 bases from J, with 12 bases between. The CDR3 consists of 16 residues. Germline lookup yields CDR1 MNHEY and CDR2 SMNVEV (reference sequence). The CDR3 bases are TGTGCCAGCAGTTTATCGAGGCTCCATTCCACAGATACGCAGTATTTT. Its translation is CASSLSRLHSTDTQYF.

This clonotype has just a few counts. This rearrangement joins TRBV11-2 to TRBJ2-1; no firm D call. Germline CDR1 is SGHAT and CDR2 is FQNNGV. Trimming took 0 bases from V and 6 from J, leaving 6 bases between them. CDR3 length: 13 amino acids. CDR3 protein: CASSLELSNEQFF. The CDR3 region has the DNA TGTGCCAGCAGCTTAGAGTTGAGCAATGAGCAGTTCTTC.

This clonotype appeared a few times. The rearrangement uses TRBV12-3 or TRBV12-4 and TRBJ1-5; D ambiguous. Trimming took 7 bases from V and 2 from J, leaving 12 bases between them. This CDR3 contains 14 residues. The CDR3 DNA is TGTGCCAGCAAAACCGGCATCGGCAATCAGCCCCAGCATTTT. Protein sequence: CASKTGIGNQPQHF.

This clonotype was recorded many times. An end of the junction does not agree with germline; a read error may underlie this. Here the CDR3 DNA reads TGCGCCAGCAGCTTGGCAGGGGTCAATTATGGCTACACCTTC. It translates to CASSLAGVNYGYTF. V gene TRBV7-2 combines with J gene TRBJ1-2; D perhaps matches TRBD1 (6 bases). Germline V gene data show CDR1 as SGHTA and CDR2 as FQGNSA. The length of the CDR3 is 14 residues. The variable domain in full, with the rest retrieved from reference TRBV7-2 and TRBJ1-2, is GAGVSQSPSNKVTEKGKDVELRCDPISGHTALYWYRQSLGQGLEFLIYFQGNSAPDKSGLPSDRFSAERTGGSVSTLTIQRTQQEDSAVYLCASSLAGVNYGYTFGSGTRLTVV.

This clonotype was detected a few times. The CDR3 here is CASSLATDNEQYF. CDR3 bases: TGTGCCAGCAGCTTGGCGACGGACAACGAGCAGTACTTC. The rearrangement links TRBV5-6 to TRBJ2-7; the D gene is possibly TRBD1 (5 bases). Germline-derived CDR1 and CDR2 are SGHDT and YYEEEE. Trimming took 0 bases from V and 5 from J, leaving 9 bases between them. The CDR3 has 13 amino acids.

This rearrangement joins TRBV29-1 to TRBJ1-1, with D possibly matching TRBD1 (5 bases). The CDR3 is 13 amino acids. CDR1 is SQVTM, CDR2 ANQGSEA, per germline. Trimming took off 5 bases at V and 0 bases at J, with 10 bases between the two ends. Here the CDR3 DNA reads TGCAGCGTTAAGGGGCCTATGAACACTGAAGCTTTCTTT. Protein: CSVKGPMNTEAFF. Using reference TRBV29-1 and TRBJ1-1 for the parts outside the CDR3, the full variable domain is SAVISQKPSRDICQRGTSLTIQCQVDSQVTMMFWYRQQPGQSLTLIATANQGSEATYESGFVIDKFPISRPNLTFSTLTVSNMSPEDSSIYLCSVKGPMNTEAFFGQGTRLTVV.

This clonotype was seen repeatedly, ten times or more. The rearrangement links TRBV29-1 to TRBJ2-5; weak D call: TRBD1 (6 bases). Trimming removed 4 bases from V and 5 bases from J, with 14 bases in between. CDR3 length: 13 amino acids. Germline loops: CDR1 SQVTM, CDR2 ANQGSEA. The CDR3 bases are TGCAGCGTTGTTTGGGGGCGCGGCGAGACCCAGTACTTC. Residues: CSVVWGRGETQYF.

This clonotype was picked up a small number of times. The chain employs TRBV29-1 and TRBJ2-1, with TRBD2 identical over 7 bases. The CDR3 extends over 15 amino acids. V gave up 4 bases and J gave up 7 bases; unmatched junction bases: 13. Germline lookup yields CDR1 SQVTM and CDR2 ANQGSEA. The CDR3 DNA sequence: TGCAGCGTTGCCTACGGGCGACTAGCCGGGAATGAGCAGTTCTTC. Translating gives CSVAYGRLAGNEQFF.

The V gene is TRBV20-1, the J gene TRBJ2-2, with a tentative D call TRBD2 (6 bases). Germline-derived CDR1 and CDR2 are DFQATT and SNEGSKA (reference sequence). This CDR3 contains 14 residues. As DNA, the CDR3 is TGCAGAGTGCGGGGTCCGGGTGGCACCGGGGAGCTGTTTTTT. The encoded protein is CRVRGPGGTGELFF.

There are a few counts of this clonotype. This rearrangement joins TRBV28 to TRBJ1-1; no clear D. Germline lookup yields CDR1 MDHEN and CDR2 SYDVKM. V lost 8 bases and J lost 1, with 14 bases in between. This CDR3 has 14 residues. CDR3 residues: CASGVGKPNTEAFF. CDR3 coding DNA: TGTGCCAGCGGGGTGGGAAAACCGAACACTGAAGCTTTCTTT.

This clonotype turned up a few times. The V and J genes are TRBV7-9 and TRBJ2-3, with 7 bases lining up with TRBD2. This CDR3 is built from 16 residues. Germline V gene lookup returns CDR1 SEHNR and CDR2 FQNEAQ (reference sequence). Trimming took 7 bases from V and 0 from J; bases not matched to a gene: 10. The CDR3 sequence is CASTRDGGTSTDTQYF. CDR3 nucleotide sequence: TGTGCCAGCACCCGGGACGGGGGGACCAGCACAGATACGCAGTATTTT.

This clonotype was observed a few times. The rearrangement uses TRBV7-9 and TRBJ2-1; D unresolved. The V gene's germline CDR1 is SEHNR and CDR2 FQNEAQ (reference sequence). The CDR3 length is 13 residues. The ends were cut back, 7 bases at V and 2 bases at J, with 9 bases in the middle. For the CDR3, the DNA is TGTGCCAGCACCTCAGGCCCCTACAATGAGCAGTTCTTC. As protein: CASTSGPYNEQFF.

The rearrangement uses TRBV20-1 and TRBJ1-3; possibly TRBD1 for D (5 bases). Germline V gene data show CDR1 as DFQATT and CDR2 as SNEGSKA (reference sequence). The V end was cut by 0 bases, the J end by 3 bases, with 21 bases between. This CDR3 has 18 residues. The CDR3 region has the DNA TGCAGTGCTAGAGATCAGTCGGGCGGTCGGGGCCGTGGAAACACCATATATTTT. Its translation: CSARDQSGGRGRGNTIYF.